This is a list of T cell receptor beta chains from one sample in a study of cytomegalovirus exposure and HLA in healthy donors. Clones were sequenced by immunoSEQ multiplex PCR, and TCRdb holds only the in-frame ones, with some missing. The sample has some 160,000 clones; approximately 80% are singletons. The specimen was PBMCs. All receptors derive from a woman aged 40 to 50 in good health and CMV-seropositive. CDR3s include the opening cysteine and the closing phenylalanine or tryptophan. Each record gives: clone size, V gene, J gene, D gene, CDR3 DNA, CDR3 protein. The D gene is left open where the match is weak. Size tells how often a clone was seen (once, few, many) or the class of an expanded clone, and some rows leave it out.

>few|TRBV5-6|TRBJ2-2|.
TGTGCCAGCAGCTTGGTGGCGGAGCACCGGGGAGCTGTTTTT
CASSLVAEHRGAVF
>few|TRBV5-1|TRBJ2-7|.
TGCGCCAGCAGCTTGGTCGGGTGGTCATACGAGCAGTACTTC
CASSLVGWSYEQYF
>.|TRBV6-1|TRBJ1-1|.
TGTGCCAGCAGTGAATCCTGGAACACTGAAGCTTTCTTT
CASSESWNTEAFF
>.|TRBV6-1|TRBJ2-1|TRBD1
TGTGCCAGCAGTCAGACTATTGGACAGGTCAATGAGCAGTTCTTC
CASSQTIGQVNEQFF
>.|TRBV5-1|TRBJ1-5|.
TGCGCCAGCAGCCCCGGGTCTAGCGGGAGCAATCAGCCCCAGCATTTT
CASSPGSSGSNQPQHF
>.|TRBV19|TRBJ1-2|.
TGTGCCAGTAGTCCTAACAGGGAGTCGTTCTATGGCTACACCTTC
CASSPNRESFYGYTF
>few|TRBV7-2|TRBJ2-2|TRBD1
TGTGCCAGCAGCTTCCTCCCCCAGGGGGCGGGGGAGCTGTTTTTT
CASSFLPQGAGELFF
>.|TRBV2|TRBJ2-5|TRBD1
TGTGCCAGCAGACGACAGGGGGCCATGGAGACCCAGTACTTC
CASRRQGAMETQYF
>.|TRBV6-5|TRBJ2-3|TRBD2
TGTGCCAGCAGTTACGGACTAGGTGGCACAGATACGCAGTATTTT
CASSYGLGGTDTQYF
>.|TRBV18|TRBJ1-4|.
TGTGCCAGCTCACCATTCGGGGAAAAACTGTTTTTT
CASSPFGEKLFF
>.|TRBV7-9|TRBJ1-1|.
TGTGCCAGCCTATCCTGGGAACTTCGGGAAACTGAAGCTTTCTTT
CASLSWELRETEAFF
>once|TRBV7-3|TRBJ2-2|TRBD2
TGTGCCAGCAGCTTTGGCGGGGGGGCCGCCACCGGGGAGCTGTTTTTT
CASSFGGGAATGELFF
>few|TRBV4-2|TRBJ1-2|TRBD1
TGTGCCAGCAGCCACGCCGGGACAGGGTTTATCGATGGCTACACCTTC
CASSHAGTGFIDGYTF
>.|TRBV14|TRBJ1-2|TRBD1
TGTGCCAGCAGCCAGCCAGGGGGCCGCAGGGACTATGGCTACACCTTC
CASSQPGGRRDYGYTF
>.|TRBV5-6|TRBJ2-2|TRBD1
TGTGCCAGCAGCTTACAGGGGCCCGCCGGGGAGCTGTTTTTT
CASSLQGPAGELFF
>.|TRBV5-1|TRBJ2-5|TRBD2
TGCGCCAGCAGCCCGCTGCGACTAGCGGGGAACAAAAAAGAGACCCAGTACTTC
CASSPLRLAGNKKETQYF
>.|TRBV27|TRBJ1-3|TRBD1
TGTGCCAGCAGAAGTCAGGGGGGTTCTGGAAACACCATATATTTT
CASRSQGGSGNTIYF
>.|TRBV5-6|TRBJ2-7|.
TGTGCCAGCAGCTTGGTGGCCGCTCCCTACGAGCAGTACTTC
CASSLVAAPYEQYF
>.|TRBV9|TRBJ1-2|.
TGTGCCAGCAGCGTAGGCAGGGGTCAGAGCTATGGCTACACCTTC
CASSVGRGQSYGYTF
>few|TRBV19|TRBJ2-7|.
TGTGCCAGTAGTCTCCGAGGGAACTACGAGCAGTACTTC
CASSLRGNYEQYF
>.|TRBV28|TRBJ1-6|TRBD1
TGTGCCACACAGGGGGGTAGCTCACCCCTCCACTTT
CATQGGSSPLHF
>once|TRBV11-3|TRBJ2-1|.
TGTGCCAGCAGCTCCAGGCTAGCAGGCGATGAGCAGTTCTTC
CASSSRLAGDEQFF
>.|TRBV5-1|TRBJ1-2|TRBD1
TGCGCCAGCAGCTCCGGGACAGTGCCCTATGGCTACACCTTC
CASSSGTVPYGYTF
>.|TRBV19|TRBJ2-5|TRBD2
TGTGCCAGTACCCCCGGACTAGCAGGCCAAGAGACCCAGTACTTC
CASTPGLAGQETQYF
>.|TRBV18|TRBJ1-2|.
TGTGCCAGCTCACCCGACACGGTCTATGGCTACACCTTC
CASSPDTVYGYTF
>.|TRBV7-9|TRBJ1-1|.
TGTGCCAGCAGCCCATCGGGAATCGACACTGAAGCTTTCTTT
CASSPSGIDTEAFF
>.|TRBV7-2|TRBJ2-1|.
TGTGCCAGCAGCTTATCTCCGTATAGCTCCTACAATGAGCAGTTCTTC
CASSLSPYSSYNEQFF
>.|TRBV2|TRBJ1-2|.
TGTGCCAGCAGTGACGACCAAGGGGTACCCGGCTACACCTTC
CASSDDQGVPGYTF
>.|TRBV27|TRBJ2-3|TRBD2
TGTGCCAGCAGCGAACCGGGACTAGGGGAACCCTCTAGCACAGATACGCAGTATTTT
CASSEPGLGEPSSTDTQYF
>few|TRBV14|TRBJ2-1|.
TGTGCCAGCAGCCAAGACTATCGCAATGAGCAGTTCTTC
CASSQDYRNEQFF
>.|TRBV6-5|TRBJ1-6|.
TGTGCCAGCAAATCGGGGGGCAATAATTCACCCCTCCACTTT
CASKSGGNNSPLHF
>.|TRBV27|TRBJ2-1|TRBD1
TGTGCCAGCAATCCCGGGACAGGGTCACAGGAGCAGTTCTTC
CASNPGTGSQEQFF
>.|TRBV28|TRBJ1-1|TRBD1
TGTGCCAGCAGGAAACAGGGGCCATCTGAAGCTTTCTTT
CASRKQGPSEAFF
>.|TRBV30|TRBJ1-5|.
TGTGCCTGGAGTTGGGCATCTGACAGTCTCAATCAGCCCCAGCATTTT
CAWSWASDSLNQPQHF
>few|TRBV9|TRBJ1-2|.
TGTGCCAGCAGCGTAAACCCATCGACCGGGAACTATGGCTACACCTTC
CASSVNPSTGNYGYTF
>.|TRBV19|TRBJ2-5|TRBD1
TGTGCCACTGCAGACAGGGGCACCGCGACCCAGTACTTC
CATADRGTATQYF
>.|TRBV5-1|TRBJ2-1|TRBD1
TGCGCCAGCAGCTTGGCCGTAGTAGACAGGGGACAGCAGTTCTTC
CASSLAVVDRGQQFF
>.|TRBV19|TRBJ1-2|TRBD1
TGTGCCAGTAGCCAAGGACAGGGACCAAACTATGGCTACACCTTC
CASSQGQGPNYGYTF
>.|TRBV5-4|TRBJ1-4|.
TGTGCCAGCACAAAAGGGGGAGAAAAACTGTTTTTT
CASTKGGEKLFF
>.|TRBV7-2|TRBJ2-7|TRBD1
TGTGCCAGCAGCTTAGCTTCAGGGGGCTCCTACGAGCAGTACTTC
CASSLASGGSYEQYF
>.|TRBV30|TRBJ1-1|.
TGTGCCTGGAGTGTACAGAACTTGCCCCACACTGAAGCTTTCTTT
CAWSVQNLPHTEAFF
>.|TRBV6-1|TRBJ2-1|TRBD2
TGTGCCAGCAGCTCGAAGCGGGGGGGCCAAGGTGAGCAGTTCTTC
CASSSKRGGQGEQFF
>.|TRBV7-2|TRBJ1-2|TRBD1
TGTGCCAGCAGCTTAACCATGACAGGGTATGGCTACACCTTC
CASSLTMTGYGYTF
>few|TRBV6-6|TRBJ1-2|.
TGTGCCAGCAGTTACTGGACAGCTTCCTATGGCTACACCTTC
CASSYWTASYGYTF
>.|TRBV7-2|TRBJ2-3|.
TGTGCCAGCAGTAAGACCCGCGGAGGCACAGATACGCAGTATTTT
CASSKTRGGTDTQYF
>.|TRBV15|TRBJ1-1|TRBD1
TGTGCCACCAGCAGAGTGGTGGGACAGGGTAGGACTGAAGCTTTCTTT
CATSRVVGQGRTEAFF